The 25 T cell receptor beta chains presented below share a single source sample, sequenced in a study of blood T cells in healthy people across ages. Using a J-beta primer mix together with a sample-barcoded 5' primer, a second PCR was run for roughly 6 to 12 cycles. TCRdb reprocessed the 5' RACE reads with MiXCR, giving one entry per CDR3 protein. The sample lists about 800,000 distinct CDR3 sequences, 58% occurring once. The sequencing input was blood. The receptors originated from a man younger than 40 in good health.

The chain has TRBV21-1 and TRBJ2-3; TRBD1, the D gene given by the table, was not confirmed from the DNA. TRBV21-1 is a pseudogene. The length of the CDR3 is 15 residues. CDR3 DNA sequence: TGTGCCAGCAGCGACCGGGGGACCTACACAGATACGCAGTATTTT. Encoded protein: CASSDRGTYTDTQYF.

The gene calls are TRBV29-1 and TRBJ2-1; 11 nucleotides align to TRBD2. V shed 6 bases, J shed 13 bases, and the junction held 14 bases outside the gene matches. The CDR3 is 14 amino acids. CDR1 SQVTM and CDR2 ANQGSEA come from the germline V gene. CDR3 sequence: CSVRLAGGRGDQFF. The CDR3 DNA follows: TGCAGCGTCCGATTAGCGGGAGGGCGTGGTGATCAGTTCTTC.

In regard to this clonotype: At one end, the junction sequence differs from germline, possibly due to a read error. The chain uses TRBV3-1 and TRBJ1-2, with D possibly matching TRBD1 (6 bases). Germline V gene lookup returns CDR1 LGHDT and CDR2 YNNKEL (reference sequence). The CDR3 has 15 residues. The CDR3 loop is CASSQEAGAGVGYTF. The CDR3 DNA sequence: TGTGCCAGCAGCCAAGAGGCAGGGGCAGGGGTTGGCTACACCTTT.

The chain links TRBV7-9 to TRBJ2-3; D is possibly TRBD1 (5 bases). This CDR3 has 14 residues. Germline V CDR1 and CDR2: SEHNR, FQNEAQ (reference sequence). Trimming shortened V by 5 bases and J by 5 bases, and 14 bases separated the two germline ends. The CDR3 loop is CASSPPWGGDTQYF. The DNA for the CDR3 is TGTGCCAGCAGCCCCCCGTGGGGCGGAGATACGCAGTATTTT.

This clonotype was counted between two and nine times. The rearrangement joins TRBV6-2 or TRBV6-3 to TRBJ2-5, with 13 bases identical to TRBD2. The DNA end is a closer match to TRBJ2-7, so the J assignment may be wrong. The CDR3 spans 15 residues. Germline lookup yields CDR1 MNHEY and CDR2 SVGEGT. CDR3 amino acids: CASRGTSGKVYEQYF. The CDR3 region has the DNA TGTGCCAGCAGGGGGACTAGCGGGAAGGTCTACGAGCAGTACTTC.

The V call is TRBV3-1, the J call TRBJ1-2, with 9 bases that match TRBD1. Trimming cost V 6 bases and J 2 bases; bases outside gene matches: 7. Germline V lookup: CDR1 LGHDT, CDR2 YNNKEL (reference sequence). CDR3 length: 15 residues. The CDR3 DNA reads as TGTGCCAGCAGACGGACAGGGGACAAGAACTATGGCTACACCTTC. This sequence encodes CASRRTGDKNYGYTF.

The V and J genes are TRBV7-2 and TRBJ1-5; TRBD1 agrees at 9 bases. This CDR3 spans 14 amino acids. Germline V gives CDR1 SGHTA, CDR2 FQGNSA. V lost 5 bases to trimming and J lost 5 bases; unmatched junction nucleotides: 4. CDR3 amino acids: CASSRGQGYQPQHF. The CDR3 bases are TGTGCCAGCAGCCGTGGACAGGGGTATCAGCCCCAGCATTTT.

The chain couples TRBV4-2 to TRBJ1-2, with 10 bases that match TRBD1. Germline-derived CDR1 and CDR2 are LGHNA and YNFKEQ. The CDR3 spans 18 residues. The V segment lost 0 bases and the J segment 1 base; nucleotides outside the gene matches: 8. The CDR3 protein is CASSQDRDRGVHNYGYTF. The CDR3 DNA reads as TGTGCCAGCAGCCAAGATCGGGACAGGGGAGTACATAACTATGGCTACACCTTC.

This clonotype was counted a few times. An end of the junction differs from the germline gene, which may be a read error. The V call is TRBV2, the J call TRBJ2-5, with D maybe TRBD1 (6 bases). Germline assignment: CDR1 SNHLY and CDR2 FYNNEI. CDR3 size: 12 residues. CDR3 sequence reads: CASREGGETQYF. The CDR3 nucleotides read TGTGCCAGCAGGGAAGGGGGAGAGACCCAGTACTTC.

In this sample, this clonotype turned up a few times. V and J are TRBV29-1 and TRBJ2-5; unclear D gene. V lost 4 bases and J 2 bases, leaving 14 bases between the germline ends. The CDR3 spans 14 residues. Per the germline V gene, CDR1 is SQVTM and CDR2 is ANQGSEA. CDR3 sequence: CSVVWAGLQETQYF. CDR3 nucleotides: TGCAGCGTTGTCTGGGCAGGCCTTCAAGAGACCCAGTACTTC.

The CDR3 here is CASSLVLGADTQYF. CDR3 bases: TGTGCCAGCAGCTTAGTTTTAGGAGCGGATACGCAGTATTTT. The rearrangement uses TRBV7-8 and TRBJ2-3; the D is unclear. Germline loops: CDR1 SGHVS, CDR2 FQNEAQ. V lost 1 base and J 6 bases, leaving 11 bases between the germline ends. The CDR3 contains 14 residues. Filled out from reference TRBV7-8 and TRBJ2-3, the complete variable domain reads GAGVSQSPRYKVAKRGQDVALRCDPISGHVSLFWYQQALGQGPEFLTYFQNEAQLDKSGLPSDRFFAERPEGSVSTLKIQRTQQEDSAVYLCASSLVLGADTQYFGPGTRLTVL.

The CDR3 DNA reads TGTGCCAGCAGCGCCACTACCCGTGGGTCTAATACGCAGTATTTT. Translated, it gives CASSATTRGSNTQYF. This chain uses TRBV2 with TRBJ2-3; D is unclear. The CDR3 covers 15 residues. CDR1 is SNHLY, CDR2 FYNNEI, per germline. V dropped 6 bases and J dropped 7 bases, with 20 bases sitting between them.

The chain couples TRBV20-1 to TRBJ1-6; perhaps TRBD1 as D (5 bases). V was trimmed by 5 bases and J by 11 bases, leaving 16 bases between them. The CDR3 spans 13 residues. The germline gives CDR1 DFQATT, CDR2 SNEGSKA (reference sequence). CDR3 bases: TGCAGTGCTCCGATAGGGGTAATAGCACCCCTCCACTTT. This translates into CSAPIGVIAPLHF.

This chain links TRBV3-1 with TRBJ2-5; no reliable D call. The CDR3 totals 13 residues. The germline V gene has CDR1 LGHDT and CDR2 YNNKEL (reference sequence). Trimming took 3 bases from V and 0 from J, leaving 5 bases between them. CDR3 region: CASSQAYQETQYF. The CDR3 nucleotides are TGTGCCAGCAGCCAGGCGTACCAAGAGACCCAGTACTTC.

The V gene is TRBV29-1, the J gene TRBJ2-5, with 7 bases fitting TRBD2. Germline CDR1 is SQVTM and CDR2 is ANQGSEA. The CDR3 length is 17 residues. V lost 6 bases and J lost 11; bases outside the gene matches: 27. This CDR3 is CSVPGGRALSSYNEQYF. The CDR3 DNA follows: TGCAGCGTCCCTGGGGGGAGGGCCTTAAGCTCCTACAATGAGCAGTACTTC. Drawing the rest from reference TRBV29-1 and TRBJ2-5, the complete variable domain is SAVISQKPSRDICQRGTSLTIQCQVDSQVTMMFWYRQQPGQSLTLIATANQGSEATYESGFVIDKFPISRPNLTFSTLTVSNMSPEDSSIYLCSVPGGRALSSYNEQYFGPGTRLLVL.

This clonotype is a singleton in its sample. The rearrangement uses TRBV7-9 and TRBJ2-1; 8 bases are a match to TRBD2. The germline gives CDR1 SEHNR, CDR2 FQNEAQ (reference sequence). The V segment lost 4 bases and the J segment 5 bases; nucleotides outside the gene matches: 16. This CDR3 is 18 amino acids long. The CDR3 reads CASSSSRLVSGSDNEQFF. CDR3 bases: TGTGCCAGCAGCTCTTCGCGCTTAGTAAGCGGGAGCGACAATGAGCAGTTCTTC. The entire variable domain, with the rest obtained from reference TRBV7-9 and TRBJ2-1, is as follows: DTGVSQNPRHKITKRGQNVTFRCDPISEHNRLYWYRQTLGQGPEFLTYFQNEAQLEKSRLLSDRFSAERPKGSFSTLEIQRTEQGDSAMYLCASSSSRLVSGSDNEQFFGPGTRLTVL.

This clonotype was seen a few times. This rearrangement joins TRBV29-1 to TRBJ1-2; no definite D call. Trimming took off 4 bases at V and 4 bases at J, with 10 bases between the two ends. Germline V gene sequence: CDR1 SQVTM, CDR2 ANQGSEA. The CDR3 has 12 residues. CDR3 in amino acids: CSVVWAFYGYTF. The CDR3, as DNA: TGCAGCGTTGTGTGGGCCTTCTATGGCTACACCTTC.

This clonotype has more than one count but fewer than ten. The V gene is TRBV20-1, the J gene TRBJ2-3; D is unclear. V was cut by 3 bases and J by 6 bases, with 10 bases left in between. This CDR3 spans 12 amino acids. Germline assignment: CDR1 DFQATT and CDR2 SNEGSKA (reference sequence). The CDR3 spells CSASPFGDTQYF. CDR3 DNA sequence: TGCAGTGCTAGTCCATTCGGGGATACGCAGTATTTT.

The V and J genes are TRBV10-2 and TRBJ2-5; D not certain. Per the germline V gene, CDR1 is WSHSY and CDR2 is SAAADI. CDR3 size: 13 residues. V was cut by 6 bases and J by 4 bases, with 12 bases left in between. The DNA for the CDR3 is TGCGCCAGCAGGGACCCAAGCCCAGAGACCCAGTACTTC. Translation: CASRDPSPETQYF.

In nucleotides, the CDR3 is TGCAGTGCTAGCGACCGGGACCTAGGCTATGGCTACACCTTC. Translating it yields CSASDRDLGYGYTF. The chain employs TRBV20-1 and TRBJ1-2; D perhaps matches TRBD1 (5 bases). The CDR3 sequence is 14 residues long. Trimming stripped 3 bases from V and 4 bases from J, with 15 bases between. The V gene's germline CDR1 is DFQATT and CDR2 SNEGSKA (reference sequence).

The V call is TRBV2, the J call TRBJ2-5, with TRBD1 as a possible D gene (6 bases). The CDR3 loop spans 15 amino acids. Trimming removed 6 bases at V and 4 bases at J, with 18 bases between. Germline-derived CDR1 and CDR2 are SNHLY and FYNNEI. The CDR3 nucleotides read TGTGCCAGCAGACGGGACATCGAACAAGTAGAGACCCAGTACTTC. It codes for CASRRDIEQVETQYF.

CDR3 nucleotide sequence: TGTGCCAGCAGACGCAAGGGGTCGGATGGCTACACCTTC. This translates into CASRRKGSDGYTF. V and J are TRBV12-3 or TRBV12-4 and TRBJ1-2, with D possibly TRBD1 on 5 matching bases. The CDR3 extends over 13 amino acids. Trimming cost V 6 bases and J 6 bases, with 14 bases left between them.

The chain links TRBV4-3 to TRBJ2-1, with D perhaps matching TRBD2 (6 bases). This CDR3 spans 16 amino acids. Germline CDR1 is LGHNA and CDR2 is YSLEER. V lost 4 bases and J lost 5, with 18 bases in between. CDR3 DNA: TGCGCCAGCAGCCGTAGGTCTAGCGATCGAAACAATGAGCAGTTCTTC. This sequence encodes CASSRRSSDRNNEQFF.

This clonotype was counted only a few times. This chain's CDR3 is CASSELAGAGETQYF. CDR3 nucleotides: TGTGCCAGCAGTGAATTAGCGGGAGCGGGAGAGACCCAGTACTTC. The chain combines TRBV12-3 or TRBV12-4 with TRBJ2-5; TRBD2 matches 9 bases. This CDR3 is 15 amino acids long. V lost 5 bases to trimming and J lost 4 bases; unmatched junction nucleotides: 8.

The CDR3 reads CSAKRQGARSYEQYF. The CDR3 DNA reads TGCAGTGCCAAGAGACAGGGGGCGCGATCCTACGAGCAGTACTTC. This chain connects TRBV20-1 to TRBJ2-7; TRBD1 agrees at 10 bases. The trim removed 6 bases at V and 1 base at J, leaving 9 bases unmatched. There are 15 residues in the CDR3. The V gene's germline CDR1 is DFQATT and CDR2 SNEGSKA (reference sequence).